The T cell receptor beta chain described here comes from a study of control samples from healthy donors and cancer patients. The table came from immunoSEQ multiplex PCR; TCRdb's copy has only in-frame clones and leaves some out. Of 150,000 or so clones listed, 93% are singletons. The sequencing input was blood. The source of this sequence is a man over 45 in good health.

CDR3 sequence reads: CASSWTGNEQFF. The CDR3 DNA is TGTGCCAGCAGTTGGACAGGCAATGAGCAGTTCTTC. The V gene is TRBV5-8, the J gene TRBJ2-1, with 7 bases matching TRBD1. CDR3 length: 12 amino acids. The ends lost 5 bases at V and 6 bases at J; junction bases unmatched: 2. Germline V gene data show CDR1 as SGHTS and CDR2 as YDEGEE.